The 23 T cell receptor beta chains given below trace back to one sample, sequenced in a study of T cell repertoires in cytomegalovirus infection. TCRdb ran MiXCR on the reads and lists one entry per CDR3 protein. The data contain approximately 71,000 distinct CDR3 sequences, 4% of them seen just once; the ten biggest clones take up 20% to 25%. The sequenced material came from PBMCs. The source of these receptors is a human donor in good health (CMV status not recorded). Some clones in this sample may be carry-over from other donors' samples.

In its sample, this clonotype was seen many times. The V gene is TRBV7-2, the J gene TRBJ2-3; no firm D call. The V and J ends lost 2 bases and 0 bases respectively, with 15 bases between them. The CDR3 is 17 residues long. Germline V gives CDR1 SGHTA, CDR2 FQGNSA. The CDR3 DNA sequence: TGTGCCAGCAGCTTATCCCCTTTCGGGTGGAGCACAGATACGCAGTATTTT. This translates into CASSLSPFGWSTDTQYF.

The CDR3, as DNA: TGTGCCAGCAGCTTAGCTACAGGGGGCGCTGGGGCCAACGTCCTGACTTTC. It is translated as CASSLATGGAGANVLTF. The chain links TRBV7-8 to TRBJ2-6; 9 bases line up with TRBD1. Trimming removed 0 bases from V and 2 bases from J; junction bases left unmatched: 2. The CDR3 sequence is 17 residues long. CDR1 is SGHVS, CDR2 FQNEAQ, per germline.

There are a few counts of this clonotype. This CDR3 is CASSSSRNGYTF. CDR3 nucleotide sequence: TGTGCCAGCAGTTCCTCTCGGAATGGCTACACCTTC. This rearrangement joins TRBV6-2 or TRBV6-3 to TRBJ1-2; D gene uncertain. Trimming removed 4 bases at V and 6 bases at J, with 9 bases between. Germline CDR1 and CDR2: MNHEY and SVGEGT. The CDR3 loop spans 12 amino acids.

At least ten counts were recorded for this clonotype. The V and J genes are TRBV7-2 and TRBJ2-1, with D uncertain. This CDR3 region has 13 residues. CDR1 and CDR2 from the germline V gene are SGHTA and FQGNSA. V lost 1 base to trimming and J lost 9 bases, with 10 bases between them. CDR3 residues: CASSLVGNSEQFF. The CDR3 nucleotides are TGTGCCAGCAGCTTAGTTGGTAATAGTGAGCAGTTCTTC.

This clonotype was seen many times. The chain uses TRBV7-2 and TRBJ1-2; D is possibly TRBD1 (5 bases). The CDR3 runs 12 residues. Germline V gene sequence: CDR1 SGHTA, CDR2 FQGNSA. V lost 5 bases and J 4 bases, leaving 8 bases between the germline ends. CDR3 residues: CASSKDSYGYTF. The CDR3 nucleotides read TGTGCCAGCAGCAAAGACAGCTATGGCTACACCTTC.

This clonotype has ten or more counts. The chain joins TRBV12-3 or TRBV12-4 to TRBJ2-1; D might be TRBD1 (5 bases). The CDR3 contains 12 residues. Trimming shortened V by 1 base and J by 8 bases, and 6 bases separated the two germline ends. CDR3 in amino acids: CASSLEGHEQFF. The DNA for the CDR3 is TGTGCCAGCAGTTTAGAGGGGCATGAGCAGTTCTTC.

This clonotype was seen ten or more times. This chain uses TRBV20-1 with TRBJ2-5, with TRBD2 as a possible D gene (5 bases). CDR3 size: 12 residues. Germline CDR1 DFQATT, CDR2 SNEGSKA (reference sequence). Between the trimmed V and J ends, which lost 2 bases and 2 bases, there was a span of 6 bases. CDR3 bases: TGCAGTGCTAGATCGGGGCAAGAGACCCAGTACTTC. This translates into CSARSGQETQYF.

Many counts were recorded for this clonotype. This chain connects TRBV18 to TRBJ1-1; the D is unclear. V gave up 2 bases and J gave up 3 bases, with 7 bases separating them. Germline loops: CDR1 KGHSH, CDR2 LQKENI. CDR3 length: 13 amino acids. The CDR3 DNA follows: TGTGCCAGCTCACCAATAGTGGACACTGAAGCTTTCTTT. Its translation: CASSPIVDTEAFF.

This clonotype came up many times. The rearrangement joins TRBV19 to TRBJ1-1; tentative D call: TRBD1 (5 bases). The V end was cut by 10 bases, the J end by 0 bases, with 15 bases between. CDR1 and CDR2 from the germline V gene are LNHDA and SQIVND (reference sequence). CDR3 size: 14 residues. CDR3 sequence reads: CATKKGVMNTEAFF. The DNA of the CDR3 is TGTGCCACCAAAAAAGGGGTGATGAACACTGAAGCTTTCTTT.

This clonotype was detected ten times or more. The V gene is TRBV27, the J gene TRBJ2-7; possibly TRBD1 for D (6 bases). The V gene's germline CDR1 is MNHEY and CDR2 SMNVEV (reference sequence). Trimming removed 0 bases from V and 0 bases from J, with 9 bases in between. This CDR3 is built from 15 residues. The DNA for the CDR3 is TGTGCCAGCAGTTTATCGAGGGGGAGCTCCTACGAGCAGTACTTC. It specifies CASSLSRGSSYEQYF.

This clonotype has a count of ten or more. The J gene is TRBJ2-3, the V gene TRBV12-3 or TRBV12-4; a weak D match, TRBD2 (5 bases). The CDR3 is 16 amino acids. V lost 4 bases, J lost 1 base, and 15 bases lay in between. This CDR3 is CASSSYAGIGTDTQYF. In DNA form, the CDR3 reads TGTGCCAGCAGTTCATACGCGGGCATAGGCACAGATACGCAGTATTTT.

This clonotype was recorded at least ten times. The genes are TRBV7-4 and TRBJ1-2; perhaps TRBD1 as D (6 bases). The germline gives CDR1 SGHVT, CDR2 SQSDAQ. The CDR3 spans 14 residues. Trimming took off 5 bases at V and 4 bases at J, with 14 bases between the two ends. CDR3 amino acids: CASSEVTGRYGYTF. The DNA for the CDR3 is TGTGCCAGCAGCGAAGTGACAGGTCGCTATGGCTACACCTTC.

This clonotype was detected many times. The chain carries TRBV7-2 and TRBJ2-5; D is unresolved. V was clipped by 5 bases and J by 5 bases, with 6 bases between them. Germline CDR1 is SGHTA and CDR2 is FQGNSA. The CDR3 extends over 11 amino acids. The CDR3 coding sequence is TGTGCCAGCAGCATCCGGGAGACCCAGTACTTC. This sequence encodes CASSIRETQYF.

This clonotype was counted a few times. The rearrangement links TRBV19 to TRBJ1-5, with a tentative D call TRBD1 (6 bases). Germline V gene data show CDR1 as LNHDA and CDR2 as SQIVND (reference sequence). The CDR3 has 16 amino acids. V lost 5 bases and J lost 0, with 14 bases in between. CDR3 DNA sequence: TGTGCCAGTAGTCCAGACAGGATTTATAGCAATCAGCCCCAGCATTTT. This codes for CASSPDRIYSNQPQHF.

This clonotype was seen ten or more times. The chain links TRBV7-2 to TRBJ1-6; TRBD1 is a possible D gene (5 bases). Trimming removed 1 base from V and 9 bases from J, with 13 bases in between. The CDR3 runs 15 residues. Germline-derived CDR1 and CDR2 are SGHTA and FQGNSA. CDR3 nucleotide sequence: TGTGCCAGCAGCTTAGAACGGGGCATGGGTTCACCCCTCCACTTT. Translation gives CASSLERGMGSPLHF.

Only a few counts were recorded for this clonotype. The chain carries TRBV6-2 or TRBV6-3 and TRBJ2-7; 10 bases map to TRBD1. The germline gives CDR1 MNHEY, CDR2 SVGEGT. V shed 6 bases, J shed 1 base, and the junction held 6 bases outside the gene matches. There are 15 residues in the CDR3. CDR3 nucleotides: TGTGCCAGCAGCTCGGCGGGACAGGGGTCCTACGAGCAGTACTTC. Translated: CASSSAGQGSYEQYF.

Ten or more counts support this clonotype. V and J are TRBV6-2 or TRBV6-3 and TRBJ1-2; no firm D call. The CDR3 sequence is 12 residues long. CDR1 is MNHEY, CDR2 SVGEGT, per germline. Trimming took 4 bases from V and 6 from J, leaving 9 bases between them. The CDR3 DNA follows: TGTGCCAGCAGTTCCTACGGGGATGGCTACACCTTC. This codes for CASSSYGDGYTF.

This clonotype came up many times. The genes are TRBV29-1 and TRBJ1-1; D is possibly TRBD1 (6 bases). The CDR3 loop spans 12 amino acids. V was trimmed by 7 bases and J by 10 bases, leaving 19 bases between them. Germline values: CDR1 SQVTM, CDR2 ANQGSEA. CDR3 in amino acids: CSAGGQSSGAFF. CDR3 bases: TGCAGCGCCGGAGGACAGAGCAGCGGAGCTTTCTTT.

The table lists this clonotype with many counts. The V call is TRBV6-5, the J call TRBJ2-2; D is ambiguous. CDR1 is MNHEY, CDR2 SVGAGI, per germline. V shed 6 bases and J shed 11 bases, with 10 bases lying between them. There are 11 residues in the CDR3. This chain's CDR3 is CASSNGLELFF. DNA of the CDR3: TGTGCCAGCAGCAACGGTCTCGAGCTGTTTTTT.

The table lists this clonotype with many counts. V and J are TRBV7-2 and TRBJ2-7; no reliable D call. The CDR3 is made up of 15 amino acids. V lost 0 bases, J lost 6 bases, and 15 bases lay in between. The germline CDR1 and CDR2 sequences are SGHTA and FQGNSA. CDR3 DNA: TGTGCCAGCAGCTTAGCGCGTTTAGGGAATGCCGAGCAGTACTTC. Translated, it gives CASSLARLGNAEQYF.

This clonotype was picked up many times. The CDR3 nucleotides are TGTGCCAGCAAGGACCGCGGTCCCTACGAGCAGTACTTC. This sequence encodes CASKDRGPYEQYF. The rearrangement uses TRBV6-1 and TRBJ2-7; D not resolved. The germline V gene has CDR1 MNHNS and CDR2 SASEGT. V gave up 7 bases and J gave up 2 bases, with 12 bases separating them. There are 13 residues in the CDR3.

This clonotype was counted between two and nine times. This sequence joins TRBV7-2 and TRBJ2-1, with TRBD2 as a possible D gene (5 bases). CDR1 is SGHTA and CDR2 is FQGNSA in the germline V gene. Trimming pared 7 bases from V and 0 bases from J, leaving 16 bases between. The CDR3 is 16 amino acids. The CDR3 nucleotides read TGTGCCAGCATCGGTTCGACTAAGAGCTCCTACAATGAGCAGTTCTTC. Amino acids: CASIGSTKSSYNEQFF.

The sample holds many counts of this clonotype. The chain uses TRBV4-3 and TRBJ2-1; 11 bases are a match to TRBD1. The CDR3 is made up of 17 amino acids. V was clipped by 0 bases and J by 6 bases; unmatched bases: 7. From germline, CDR1 is LGHNA and CDR2 YSLEER. The CDR3 region is CASSQDFRTGGPNEQFF. The CDR3 DNA sequence: TGCGCCAGCAGCCAAGATTTCCGGACAGGGGGCCCCAATGAGCAGTTCTTC.